Listed here are 24 T cell receptor beta chains from one sample, sequenced in a study of T cells in Graves' hyperthyroidism and ophthalmopathy (dated by TCRdb to between 2018 and 2020). Libraries were prepared through multiplex PCR. TCRdb records Illumina HiSeq 2000 as the sequencer. The TCR beta CDR3 regions were amplified from the RNA transcripts. The TCR CDR3 was subjected to a first round of RT-PCR using the HTBI primer set and the Qiagen OneStep RT-PCR kit. TCRdb reprocessing: public reads trimmed at Q25 with fastp, clones called with MiXCR, in-frame beta chains kept. Each entry merges the rows of one CDR3 protein and shows their most common DNA and genes. The sample table lists more than 600,000 distinct CDR3 sequences, 16% of them with a count of one. Around 8% of the sample is held by the ten biggest clonotypes. The material sequenced was blood. These receptors all stem from a man in his late teens or twenties with Graves' hyperthyroidism.

This clonotype was seen ten or more times. The chain has TRBV2 and TRBJ1-5; D is unclear. This CDR3 contains 15 residues. V gave up 1 base and J gave up 6 bases, with 13 bases separating them. Looked up from germline, CDR1 is SNHLY and CDR2 is FYNNEI. Here the CDR3 reads CASSEGRRRIQPQHF. The CDR3 DNA sequence: TGTGCCAGCAGTGAAGGACGGAGACGGATTCAGCCCCAGCATTTT.

Concerning this clonotype: This sequence may be a read error, since a much larger clone differs from it by one base. The rearrangement joins TRBV5-1 to TRBJ2-7, with 9 bases lining up with TRBD2. Looked up from germline, CDR1 is SGHRS and CDR2 is YFSETQ. There are 17 residues in the CDR3. This CDR3 reads CVSSLFLAGSLSYEQYF. The CDR3 region has the DNA TGCGTCAGCAGCTTGTTTCTAGCGGGATCACTCTCCTACGAGCAGTACTTC.

Only a few counts were recorded for this clonotype. This chain uses TRBV3-1 with TRBJ2-1; tentatively, D is TRBD1 or TRBD2 (5 bases each). The germline gives CDR1 LGHDT, CDR2 YNNKEL (reference sequence). There are 16 residues in the CDR3. V dropped 3 bases and J dropped 8 bases, with 20 bases sitting between them. DNA for the CDR3: TGTGCCAGCAGCCAGGCCAATTTTTGGGACGGATATGAGCAGTTCTTC. It translates to CASSQANFWDGYEQFF.

The rearrangement links TRBV3-1 to TRBJ1-2; no firm D call. This CDR3 is built from 13 residues. In germline, CDR1 is LGHDT, CDR2 YNNKEL (reference sequence). The V and J ends lost 4 bases and 7 bases respectively, with 13 bases between them. The CDR3 bases are TGTGCCAGCAGCCGGATAGACATCGGTGGCTACACCTTC. Residues: CASSRIDIGGYTF. Combining the CDR3 with reference TRBV3-1 and TRBJ1-2 gives the whole variable domain DTAVSQTPKYLVTQMGNDKSIKCEQNLGHDTMYWYKQDSKKFLKIMFSYNNKELIINETVPNRFSPKSPDKAHLNLHINSLELGDSAVYFCASSRIDIGGYTFGSGTRLTVV.

This clonotype has just a few counts. The rearrangement links TRBV29-1 to TRBJ2-7; a weak D match, TRBD2 (6 bases). The CDR3 has 12 amino acids. Germline V gives CDR1 SQVTM, CDR2 ANQGSEA. V lost 3 bases and J lost 7, with 13 bases in between. The CDR3 DNA follows: TGCAGCGTTGACGGGGGAACTGGGGAGCAGTACTTC. It translates to CSVDGGTGEQYF.

This clonotype has ten or more counts. The chain combines TRBV28 with TRBJ1-4, with a possible D match to TRBD1 (5 bases). The CDR3 consists of 13 residues. The germline gives CDR1 MDHEN, CDR2 SYDVKM. Trimming left V 7 bases short and J 4 bases short, with 10 bases between. CDR3 nucleotide sequence: TGTGCCAGCAAGTGGGGGAATAATGAAAAACTGTTTTTT. Protein: CASKWGNNEKLFF.

In this sample, this clonotype turned up a few times. V gene TRBV9 combines with J gene TRBJ1-1, with D maybe TRBD1 (5 bases). Germline CDR1 SGDLS, CDR2 YYNGEE. The V gene lost 7 bases and the J gene lost 4 bases, with 20 bases spanning the gap. The CDR3 is made up of 15 amino acids. DNA of the CDR3: TGTGCCAGCGACACGGGGGACTTCGGGGGCACTGAAGCTTTCTTT. Amino acids: CASDTGDFGGTEAFF.

In this sample, this clonotype turned up many times. The chain employs TRBV28 and TRBJ2-7; D gene unclear. The CDR3 spans 13 residues. In germline, CDR1 is MDHEN, CDR2 SYDVKM. Trimming shortened V by 4 bases and J by 0 bases, and 7 bases separated the two germline ends. The CDR3 nucleotides read TGTGCCAGCAGTTCCCGGCCCTCCTACGAGCAGTACTTC. Translated, it gives CASSSRPSYEQYF.

This clonotype was seen many times. The rearrangement uses TRBV7-8 and TRBJ1-5, with D possibly being TRBD1 (5 bases). In germline, CDR1 is SGHVS, CDR2 FQNEAQ. Trimming left V 4 bases short and J 7 bases short, with 17 bases between. This CDR3 region has 15 residues. The DNA for the CDR3 is TGTGCCAGCAGCTCTAACCTGGACATTATGCAGCCCCAGCATTTT. It specifies CASSSNLDIMQPQHF.

The rearrangement uses TRBV20-1 and TRBJ2-1; TRBD2 agrees at 8 bases. The CDR3 runs to 14 residues. The V gene's germline CDR1 is DFQATT and CDR2 SNEGSKA (reference sequence). The junction had 11 bases not matched to a gene; V was cut back by 3 bases and J by 10 bases. The CDR3 nucleotides are TGCAGTGCTAGTATTAGCGGGACTTTTGAGGAGCAGTTCTTC. This gives the protein CSASISGTFEEQFF.

This clonotype was counted a single time. V gene TRBV30 combines with J gene TRBJ2-7; tentative D call: TRBD1 (5 bases). CDR3 length: 12 residues. V gave up 3 bases and J gave up 5 bases, with 11 bases separating them. Germline V lookup: CDR1 GTSNPN, CDR2 SVGIG (reference sequence). Written as DNA, the CDR3 is TGTGCCTGGAGCAAGGGGTCCCACGAGCAGTACTTC. Translating it yields CAWSKGSHEQYF.

In its sample, this clonotype was seen a few times. The CDR3, as DNA: TGTGCCAGTAGAAAAAAACAGGGGACCTTTCAAGAGACCCAGTACTTC. Translated, it gives CASRKKQGTFQETQYF. The genes are TRBV19 and TRBJ2-5, with 7 bases identical to TRBD1. J was trimmed by 2 bases and V by 6 bases; bases with no gene match: 12. The CDR3 consists of 16 residues. In germline, CDR1 is LNHDA, CDR2 SQIVND (reference sequence).

This clonotype was seen only a few times. The V gene is TRBV20-1, the J gene TRBJ2-4; D assignment may be TRBD1 or TRBD2 (7 bases each). This CDR3 comprises 16 residues. The germline V gene has CDR1 DFQATT and CDR2 SNEGSKA (reference sequence). The ends were cut back, 5 bases at V and 0 bases at J, with 17 bases in the middle. Here the CDR3 reads CSAGGAGGGAKNIQYF. The CDR3 nucleotides are TGCAGTGCTGGGGGAGCAGGGGGGGGAGCCAAAAACATTCAGTACTTC.

This clonotype was counted a few times. J is TRBJ1-2 and V is TRBV10-3; no firm D call. The CDR3 covers 15 residues. CDR1 is ENHRY and CDR2 is SYGVKD in the germline V gene. V was cut by 1 base and J by 1 base, with 10 bases left in between. CDR3 DNA: TGTGCCATCAGTGAGTGGAACACTGATAACTATGGCTACACCTTC. It encodes CAISEWNTDNYGYTF.

This clonotype was counted many times. The rearrangement links TRBV7-8 to TRBJ2-1; 7 bases agree with TRBD2. The CDR3 runs to 17 residues. Looked up from germline, CDR1 is SGHVS and CDR2 is FQNEAQ. Unmatched junction bases numbered 14, after V lost 0 bases and J lost 9 bases. CDR3 sequence: CASSLARLAVGYREQFF. The CDR3 coding sequence is TGTGCCAGCAGCTTAGCTCGACTAGCTGTGGGGTATCGTGAGCAGTTCTTC.

The gene calls are TRBV3-1 and TRBJ2-5, with 10 bases fitting TRBD2. Trimming at V came to 8 bases and at J to 5 bases, leaving 17 bases not matched to a gene. CDR1 is LGHDT and CDR2 is YNNKEL in the germline V gene (reference sequence). The CDR3 sequence is 17 residues long. The CDR3 region is CASRISISGRRWETQYF. The CDR3 DNA follows: TGTGCCAGCCGGATTTCGATTAGCGGGAGGAGGTGGGAGACCCAGTACTTC.

This clonotype has just a few counts. The CDR3 spells CSVGGREVGELFF. The CDR3 DNA is TGCAGCGTTGGCGGGAGGGAGGTCGGGGAGCTGTTTTTT. The chain carries TRBV29-1 and TRBJ2-2; 9 bases agree with TRBD2. Germline trimming cut 4 bases from V and 7 bases from J; bases unmatched to any gene: 4. The CDR3 consists of 13 residues. Germline V lookup: CDR1 SQVTM, CDR2 ANQGSEA.

This chain joins TRBV19 and TRBJ2-3, with no clear D. CDR3 length: 15 residues. Germline V gene data show CDR1 as LNHDA and CDR2 as SQIVND (reference sequence). Trimming took off 4 bases at V and 0 bases at J, with 11 bases between the two ends. The DNA for the CDR3 is TGTGCCAGTAGTAGACCCGGCCTTAGCACAGATACGCAGTATTTT. This encodes CASSRPGLSTDTQYF.

This rearrangement joins TRBV28 to TRBJ2-2, with TRBD1 as a possible D gene (6 bases). V lost 6 bases to trimming and J lost 3 bases, with 32 bases between them. CDR3 length equals 21 residues. Germline V gene sequence: CDR1 MDHEN, CDR2 SYDVKM. DNA for the CDR3: TGTGCCAGCAGCTTACCCCTGCACGGGACAATTTTCCCTCGCCACACCGGGGAGCTGTTTTTT. Its translation is CASSLPLHGTIFPRHTGELFF.

The V call is TRBV14, the J call TRBJ1-6; a weak D match, TRBD1 (5 bases). The germline V gene has CDR1 SGHDN and CDR2 FVKESK. Trimming removed 4 bases at V and 7 bases at J, with 14 bases between. The CDR3 consists of 15 residues. This CDR3 is CASSRLEGMNSPLHF. The CDR3 nucleotides are TGTGCCAGCAGCCGACTGGAGGGGATGAATTCACCCCTCCACTTT.

The rearrangement links TRBV20-1 to TRBJ2-1, with 12 bases matching TRBD2. After removal of 6 bases from V and 6 bases from J, the junction contained 9 bases not matched to a gene. The CDR3 spans 15 residues. Per the germline V gene, CDR1 is DFQATT and CDR2 is SNEGSKA (reference sequence). CDR3: CSAARLAGALNEQFF. The DNA for the CDR3 is TGCAGTGCGGCCAGACTAGCGGGAGCCCTCAATGAGCAGTTCTTC.

This sequence joins TRBV9 and TRBJ2-5, with D perhaps TRBD2 (5 bases). CDR1 is SGDLS, CDR2 YYNGEE, per germline. This CDR3 region has 15 residues. Trimming pared 0 bases from V and 2 bases from J, leaving 11 bases between. This CDR3 is CASSVATTGQETQYF. The CDR3 nucleotides are TGTGCCAGCAGCGTAGCTACTACGGGGCAAGAGACCCAGTACTTC.

The sample holds a few counts of this clonotype. This chain joins TRBV13 and TRBJ2-5, with a possible D match to TRBD2 (5 bases). V dropped 1 base and J dropped 1 base, with 13 bases sitting between them. CDR1 PRHDT and CDR2 FYEKMQ come from the germline V gene (reference sequence). The CDR3 consists of 16 residues. DNA for the CDR3: TGTGCCAGCAGCTTAGTCGGTAGTGGAGGCCAAGAGACCCAGTACTTC. The encoded protein is CASSLVGSGGQETQYF.

This clonotype has a count of ten or more. The rearrangement links TRBV15 to TRBJ2-3, with 10 bases matching TRBD2. The CDR3 totals 16 residues. V gave up 0 bases and J gave up 2 bases; unmatched junction bases: 2. CDR1 and CDR2 from the germline V gene are LNHNV and YYDKDF (reference sequence). The CDR3, as DNA: TGTGCCACCAGCAGAGAAACTAGCGGGGACACAGATACGCAGTATTTT. This encodes CATSRETSGDTDTQYF.